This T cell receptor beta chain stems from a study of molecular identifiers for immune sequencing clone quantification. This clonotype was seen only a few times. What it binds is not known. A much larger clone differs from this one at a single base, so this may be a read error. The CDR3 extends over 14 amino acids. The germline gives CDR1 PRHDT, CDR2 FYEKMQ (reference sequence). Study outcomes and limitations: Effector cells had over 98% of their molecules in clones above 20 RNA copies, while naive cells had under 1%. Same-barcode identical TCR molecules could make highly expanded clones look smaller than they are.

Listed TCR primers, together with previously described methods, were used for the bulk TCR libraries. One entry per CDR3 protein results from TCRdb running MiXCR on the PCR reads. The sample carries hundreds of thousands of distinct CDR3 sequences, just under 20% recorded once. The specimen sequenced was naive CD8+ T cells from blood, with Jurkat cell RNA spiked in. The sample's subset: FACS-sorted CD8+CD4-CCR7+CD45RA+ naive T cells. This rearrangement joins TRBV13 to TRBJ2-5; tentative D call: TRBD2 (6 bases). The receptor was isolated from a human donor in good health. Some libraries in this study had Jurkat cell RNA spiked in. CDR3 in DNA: TGTGCCGGCAGCGCCCCCGGGACTCAAGAGACCCAGTACTTC. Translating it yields CAGSAPGTQETQYF.